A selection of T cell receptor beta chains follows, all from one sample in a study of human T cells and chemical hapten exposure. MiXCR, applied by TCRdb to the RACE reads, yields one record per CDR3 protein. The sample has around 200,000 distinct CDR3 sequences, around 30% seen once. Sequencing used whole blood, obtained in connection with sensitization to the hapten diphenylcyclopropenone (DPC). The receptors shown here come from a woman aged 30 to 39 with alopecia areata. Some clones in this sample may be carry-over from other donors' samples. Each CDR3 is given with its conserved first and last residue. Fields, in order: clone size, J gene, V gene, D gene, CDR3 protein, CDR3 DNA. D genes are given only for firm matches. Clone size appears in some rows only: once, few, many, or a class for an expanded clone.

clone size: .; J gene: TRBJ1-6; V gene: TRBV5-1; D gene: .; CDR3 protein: CASSLEAREATPLHF; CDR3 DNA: TGCGCCAGCAGCTTGGAAGCCAGGGAGGCGACACCCCTCCACTTT
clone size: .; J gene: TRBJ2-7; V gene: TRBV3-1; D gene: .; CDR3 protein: CASSHWGNSYEQYF; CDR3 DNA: TGTGCCAGCAGCCATTGGGGGAACTCCTACGAGCAGTACTTC
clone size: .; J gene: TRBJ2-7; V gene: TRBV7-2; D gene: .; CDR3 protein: CASSPRAPRDGNYEQYF; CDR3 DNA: TGTGCCAGCAGCCCCCGGGCCCCCCGGGACGGCAACTACGAGCAGTACTTC
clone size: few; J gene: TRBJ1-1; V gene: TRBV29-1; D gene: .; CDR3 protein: CSVGRGWGNTEAFF; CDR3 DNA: TGCAGCGTTGGCAGGGGTTGGGGGAACACTGAAGCTTTCTTT
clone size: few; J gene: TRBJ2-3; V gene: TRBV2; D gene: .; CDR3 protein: CASSEGTSTDTQYF; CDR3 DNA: TGTGCCAGCAGTGAGGGCACCTCCACAGATACGCAGTATTTT
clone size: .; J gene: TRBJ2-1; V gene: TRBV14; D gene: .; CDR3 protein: CASSQVVSEQFF; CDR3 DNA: TGTGCCAGCAGCCAGGTGGTCAGTGAGCAGTTCTTC
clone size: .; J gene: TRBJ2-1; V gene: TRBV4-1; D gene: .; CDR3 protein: CASSRGDGYEQFF; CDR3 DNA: TGCGCCAGCAGTCGAGGCGACGGTTATGAGCAGTTCTTC
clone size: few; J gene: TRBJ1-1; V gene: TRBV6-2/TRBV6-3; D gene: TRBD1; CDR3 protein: CASSRQGTEAFF; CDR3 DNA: TGTGCCAGCAGCCGACAGGGCACTGAAGCTTTCTTT
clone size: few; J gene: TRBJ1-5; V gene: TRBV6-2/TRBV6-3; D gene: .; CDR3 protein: CASSYEAGYQPQHF; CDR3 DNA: TGTGCCAGCAGTTATGAAGCTGGATATCAGCCCCAGCATTTT
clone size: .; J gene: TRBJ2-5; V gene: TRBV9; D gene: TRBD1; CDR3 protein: CASSVDGQGVKTQYF; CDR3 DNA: TGTGCCAGCAGCGTAGACGGACAGGGAGTGAAGACCCAGTACTTC
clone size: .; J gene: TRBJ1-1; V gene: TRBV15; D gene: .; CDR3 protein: CATSGQDTEAFF; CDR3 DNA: TGTGCCACCAGCGGCCAGGACACTGAAGCTTTCTTT
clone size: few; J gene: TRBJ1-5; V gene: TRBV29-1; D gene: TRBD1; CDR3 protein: CSVRTGSNQPQHF; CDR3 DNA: TGCAGCGTGCGGACAGGCTCCAATCAGCCCCAGCATTTT
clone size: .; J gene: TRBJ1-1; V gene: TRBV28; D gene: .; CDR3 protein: CASSLGGAAGTEAFF; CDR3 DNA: TGTGCCAGCAGTTTAGGCGGGGCCGCGGGCACTGAAGCTTTCTTT
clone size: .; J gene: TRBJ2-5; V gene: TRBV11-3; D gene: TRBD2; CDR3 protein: CASSFRFSGGPGETQYF; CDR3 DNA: TGTGCCAGCAGCTTCCGGTTTAGCGGGGGGCCGGGAGAGACCCAGTACTTC
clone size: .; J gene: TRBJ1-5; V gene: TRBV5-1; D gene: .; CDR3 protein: CASSSDGGPNQPQHF; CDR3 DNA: TGCGCCAGCAGCTCGGATGGTGGCCCAAATCAGCCCCAGCATTTT
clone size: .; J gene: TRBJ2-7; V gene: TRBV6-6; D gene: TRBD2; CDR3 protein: CASSYLAEVYEQYF; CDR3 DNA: TGTGCCAGCAGTTACCTAGCGGAGGTTTACGAGCAGTACTTC
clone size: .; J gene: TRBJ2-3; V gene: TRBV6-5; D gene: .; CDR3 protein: CASSYWPGRGTDTQYF; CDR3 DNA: TGTGCCAGCAGTTACTGGCCCGGGAGAGGGACAGATACGCAGTATTTT
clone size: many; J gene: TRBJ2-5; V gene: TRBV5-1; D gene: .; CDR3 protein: CARRGRQYF; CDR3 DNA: TGCGCCAGGAGGGGCCGGCAGTACTTC
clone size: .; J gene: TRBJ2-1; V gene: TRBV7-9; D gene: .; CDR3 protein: CASSLGQGGEQFF; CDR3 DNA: TGTGCCAGCAGCTTAGGACAGGGAGGTGAGCAGTTCTTC
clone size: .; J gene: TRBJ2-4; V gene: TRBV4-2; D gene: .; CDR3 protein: CASAGGNIQYF; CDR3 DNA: TGTGCCTCAGCCGGGGGAAACATTCAGTACTTC
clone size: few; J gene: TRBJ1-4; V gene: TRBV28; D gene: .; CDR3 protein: CASGAPRGGEKLFF; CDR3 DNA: TGTGCCAGTGGGGCCCCCAGGGGAGGTGAAAAACTGTTTTTT
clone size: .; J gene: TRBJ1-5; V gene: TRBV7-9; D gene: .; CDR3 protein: CASSLTPGPQHF; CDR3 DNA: TGTGCCAGCAGCTTGACCCCAGGGCCCCAGCATTTT
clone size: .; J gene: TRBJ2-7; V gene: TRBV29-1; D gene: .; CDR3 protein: CSVEWGGGNEQYF; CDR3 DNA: TGCAGCGTTGAGTGGGGCGGGGGCAATGAGCAGTACTTC